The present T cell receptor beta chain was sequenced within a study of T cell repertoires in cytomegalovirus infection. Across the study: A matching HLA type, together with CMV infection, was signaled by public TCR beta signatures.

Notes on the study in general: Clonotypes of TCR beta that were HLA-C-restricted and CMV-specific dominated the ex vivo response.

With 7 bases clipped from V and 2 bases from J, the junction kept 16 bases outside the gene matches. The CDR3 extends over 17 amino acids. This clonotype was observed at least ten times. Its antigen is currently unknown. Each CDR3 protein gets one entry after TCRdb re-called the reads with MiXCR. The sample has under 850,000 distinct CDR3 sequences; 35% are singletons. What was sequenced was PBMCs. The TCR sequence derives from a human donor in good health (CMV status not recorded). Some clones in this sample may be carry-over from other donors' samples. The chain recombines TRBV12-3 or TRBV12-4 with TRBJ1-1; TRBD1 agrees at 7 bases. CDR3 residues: CASTDPSDRASNTEAFF. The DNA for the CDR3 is TGTGCCAGCACCGACCCGTCCGACAGGGCCTCCAACACTGAAGCTTTCTTT.